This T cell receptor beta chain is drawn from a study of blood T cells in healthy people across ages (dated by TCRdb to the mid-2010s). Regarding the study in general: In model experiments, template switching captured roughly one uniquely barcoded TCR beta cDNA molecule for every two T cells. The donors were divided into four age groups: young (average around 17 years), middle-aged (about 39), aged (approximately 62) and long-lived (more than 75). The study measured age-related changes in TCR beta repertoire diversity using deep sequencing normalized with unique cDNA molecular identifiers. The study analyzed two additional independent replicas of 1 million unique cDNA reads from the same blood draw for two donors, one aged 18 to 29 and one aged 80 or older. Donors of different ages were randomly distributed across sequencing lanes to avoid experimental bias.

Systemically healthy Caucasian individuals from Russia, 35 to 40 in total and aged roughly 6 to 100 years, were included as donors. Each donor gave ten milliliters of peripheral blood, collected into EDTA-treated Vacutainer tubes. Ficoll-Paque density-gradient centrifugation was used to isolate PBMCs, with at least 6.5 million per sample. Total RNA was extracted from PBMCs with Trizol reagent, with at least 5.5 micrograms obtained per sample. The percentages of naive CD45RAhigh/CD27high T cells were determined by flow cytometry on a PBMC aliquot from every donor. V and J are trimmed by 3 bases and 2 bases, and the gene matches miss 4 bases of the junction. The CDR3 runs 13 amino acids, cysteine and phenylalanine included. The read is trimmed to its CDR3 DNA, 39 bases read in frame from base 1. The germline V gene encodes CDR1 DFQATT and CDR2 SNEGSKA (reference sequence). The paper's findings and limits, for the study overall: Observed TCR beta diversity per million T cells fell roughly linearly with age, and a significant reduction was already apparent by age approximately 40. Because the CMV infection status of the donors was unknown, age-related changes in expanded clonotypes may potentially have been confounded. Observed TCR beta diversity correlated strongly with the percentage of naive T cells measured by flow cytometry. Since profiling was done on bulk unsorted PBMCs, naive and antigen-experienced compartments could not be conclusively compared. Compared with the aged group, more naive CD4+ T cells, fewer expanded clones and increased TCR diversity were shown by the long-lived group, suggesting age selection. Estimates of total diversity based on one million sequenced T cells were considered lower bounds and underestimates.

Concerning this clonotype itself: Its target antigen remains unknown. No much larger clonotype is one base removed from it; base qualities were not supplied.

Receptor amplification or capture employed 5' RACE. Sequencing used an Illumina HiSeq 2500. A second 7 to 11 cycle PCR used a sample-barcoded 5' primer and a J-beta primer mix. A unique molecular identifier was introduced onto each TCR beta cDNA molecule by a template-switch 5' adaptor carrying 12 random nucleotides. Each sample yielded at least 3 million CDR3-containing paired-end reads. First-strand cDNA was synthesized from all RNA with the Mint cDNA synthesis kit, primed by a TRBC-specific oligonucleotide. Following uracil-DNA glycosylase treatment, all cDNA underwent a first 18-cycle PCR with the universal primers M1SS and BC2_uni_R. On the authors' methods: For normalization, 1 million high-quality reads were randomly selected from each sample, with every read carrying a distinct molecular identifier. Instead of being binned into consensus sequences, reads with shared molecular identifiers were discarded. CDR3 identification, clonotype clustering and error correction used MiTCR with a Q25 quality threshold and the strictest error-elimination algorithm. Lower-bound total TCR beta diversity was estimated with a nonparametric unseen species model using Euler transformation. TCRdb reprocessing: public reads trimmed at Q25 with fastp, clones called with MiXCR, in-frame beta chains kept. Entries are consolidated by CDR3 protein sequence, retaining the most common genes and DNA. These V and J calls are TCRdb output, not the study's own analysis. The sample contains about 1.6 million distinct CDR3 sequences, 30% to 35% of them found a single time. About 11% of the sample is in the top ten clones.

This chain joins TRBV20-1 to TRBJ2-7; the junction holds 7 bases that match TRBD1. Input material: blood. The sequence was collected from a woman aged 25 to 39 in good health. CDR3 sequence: CSASRDSAYEQYF. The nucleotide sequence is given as TGCAGTGCTAGCCGGGACAGTGCCTACGAGCAGTACTTC.